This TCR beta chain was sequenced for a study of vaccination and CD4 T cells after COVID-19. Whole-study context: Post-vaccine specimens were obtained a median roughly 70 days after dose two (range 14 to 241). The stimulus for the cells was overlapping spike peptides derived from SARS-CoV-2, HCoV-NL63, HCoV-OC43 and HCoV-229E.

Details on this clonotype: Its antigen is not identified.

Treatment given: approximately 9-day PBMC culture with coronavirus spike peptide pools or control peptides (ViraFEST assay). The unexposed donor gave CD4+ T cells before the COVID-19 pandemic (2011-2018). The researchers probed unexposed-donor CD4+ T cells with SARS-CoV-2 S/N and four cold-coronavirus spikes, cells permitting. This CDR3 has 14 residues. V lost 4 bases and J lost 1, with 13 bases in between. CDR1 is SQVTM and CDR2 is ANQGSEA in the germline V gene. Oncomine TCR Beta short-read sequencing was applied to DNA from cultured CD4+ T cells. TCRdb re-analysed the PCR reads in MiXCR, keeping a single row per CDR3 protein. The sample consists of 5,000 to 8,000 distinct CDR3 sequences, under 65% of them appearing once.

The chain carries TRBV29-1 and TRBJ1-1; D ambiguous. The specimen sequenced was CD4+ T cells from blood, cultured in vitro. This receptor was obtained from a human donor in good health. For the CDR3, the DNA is TGCAGCGTTGTAGATCCTCCGAAGAACACTGAAGCTTTCTTT. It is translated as CSVVDPPKNTEAFF.